These 11 T cell receptor beta chains originate from one sample sequenced in a study of CD8 T cells in Susac syndrome (dated by TCRdb to about 2019). Library prep was done by the immunoSEQ multiplex PCR assay. RNA was extracted using the RNeasy kit, and roughly 0.5 to 1 ug of the RNA was reverse transcribed with random hexamers. The raw public reads went through TCRdb reprocessing: fastp at Q25, MiXCR clone calling, in-frame beta chains kept. Entries are consolidated by CDR3 protein sequence, retaining the most common genes and DNA. This sample comprises about 150,000 distinct CDR3 sequences, approximately 95% of them detected only once. Clones ranked in the top ten supply 0.065% to 0.095% of the sample. The specimen sequenced was CD4+ T cells from PBMCs. Receptor source: a human donor with Susac syndrome.

J is TRBJ2-7 and V is TRBV3-1; 9 bases line up with TRBD2. This CDR3 region has 16 residues. CDR1 and CDR2 from the germline V gene are LGHDT and YNNKEL (reference sequence). The V and J ends lost 4 bases and 3 bases, in that order; junction bases with no gene match: 10. CDR3 region: CASSRSGRPRNYEQYF. CDR3 in DNA: TGTGCCAGCAGCCGGAGCGGGAGGCCTAGGAACTACGAGCAGTACTTC.

The chain employs TRBV20-1 and TRBJ2-3; 14 positions match TRBD2. CDR1 is DFQATT and CDR2 is SNEGSKA in the germline V gene (reference sequence). This CDR3 spans 17 amino acids. The ends lost 5 bases at V and 0 bases at J; junction bases unmatched: 7. The CDR3: CSAGGLAGGTSTDTQYF. CDR3 bases: TGCAGTGCTGGAGGACTAGCGGGAGGCACTAGCACAGATACGCAGTATTTT.

J is TRBJ1-5 and V is TRBV6-1, with D uncertain. Germline loops: CDR1 MNHNS, CDR2 SASEGT. Trimming removed 1 base from V and 0 bases from J, with 4 bases in between. CDR3 length equals 14 residues. The CDR3 is CASSEVNSNQPQHF. CDR3 DNA sequence: TGTGCCAGCAGTGAAGTGAATAGCAATCAGCCCCAGCATTTT.

The chain uses TRBV28 and TRBJ2-5; no clear D. Germline V gene lookup returns CDR1 MDHEN and CDR2 SYDVKM. Trimming removed 5 bases at V and 1 base at J, with 11 bases between. This CDR3 comprises 14 residues. The DNA of the CDR3 is TGTGCCAGCAGTCCTACGGCCTTCCAAGAGACCCAGTACTTC. The encoded protein is CASSPTAFQETQYF.

This sequence joins TRBV29-1 and TRBJ1-1, with 9 bases identical to TRBD1. The CDR3 sequence is 13 residues long. With 6 bases clipped from V and 7 bases from J, the junction kept 9 bases outside the gene matches. From germline, CDR1 is SQVTM and CDR2 ANQGSEA. CDR3 sequence reads: CSVQQQGAVEAFF. CDR3 in DNA: TGCAGCGTACAACAACAGGGGGCTGTTGAAGCTTTCTTT.

The chain uses TRBV20-1 and TRBJ2-1, with 10 bases matching TRBD1. The CDR3 totals 16 residues. The V and J ends lost 0 bases and 4 bases, in that order; junction bases with no gene match: 6. Germline V lookup: CDR1 DFQATT, CDR2 SNEGSKA (reference sequence). CDR3 protein: CSARDVGTGVYNEQFF. For the CDR3, the DNA is TGCAGTGCTAGAGACGTAGGGACAGGGGTGTACAATGAGCAGTTCTTC.

V gene TRBV27 combines with J gene TRBJ1-1; D is undetermined. The germline gives CDR1 MNHEY, CDR2 SMNVEV (reference sequence). Trimming shortened V by 1 base and J by 9 bases, and 12 bases separated the two germline ends. The CDR3 contains 13 residues. The chain's CDR3 is CASSLWGTSKAFF. DNA of the CDR3: TGTGCCAGCAGTTTATGGGGTACCTCTAAAGCTTTCTTT.

V gene TRBV7-4 combines with J gene TRBJ2-5, with 9 bases matching TRBD2. Unmatched junction bases numbered 13, after V lost 10 bases and J lost 4 bases. The CDR3 covers 15 residues. Germline V gene data show CDR1 as SGHVT and CDR2 as SQSDAQ. CDR3 nucleotides: TGTGCCACCCAACCCACTAGCGGGCTTGGAGAGACCCAGTACTTC. Translated: CATQPTSGLGETQYF.

This clonotype has a single count. This chain uses TRBV14 with TRBJ2-7; D is unclear. Trimming stripped 4 bases from V and 6 bases from J, with 13 bases between. Germline-derived CDR1 and CDR2 are SGHDN and FVKESK. This CDR3 has 13 residues. CDR3 region: CASSRSSFGEQYF. The CDR3 DNA sequence: TGTGCCAGCAGCCGCTCCTCCTTCGGCGAGCAGTACTTC.

This clonotype was observed a handful of times. This chain uses TRBV7-9 with TRBJ1-5, with D unresolved. Deletions cut 6 bases from V and 0 bases from J, with 3 bases between. The CDR3 covers 12 residues. Germline CDR1 SEHNR, CDR2 FQNEAQ (reference sequence). CDR3 nucleotide sequence: TGTGCCAGCAGTTTTAGCAATCAGCCCCAGCATTTT. This codes for CASSFSNQPQHF.

The rearrangement joins TRBV28 to TRBJ1-1, with D hard to call. V gave up 10 bases and J gave up 1 base, with 13 bases separating them. The V gene's germline CDR1 is MDHEN and CDR2 SYDVKM. The CDR3 has 13 amino acids. The CDR3: CATSTTSNTEAFF. The CDR3 DNA follows: TGTGCCACCTCCACGACATCGAACACTGAAGCTTTCTTT.